This T cell receptor beta chain stems from a study of T cell changes during pregnancy in multiple sclerosis. The ends lost 2 bases at V and 5 bases at J; junction bases unmatched: 3. CDR3 length equals 14 residues. Germline V gene lookup returns CDR1 SGHRS and CDR2 YFSETQ. The method was immunoSEQ multiplex PCR; TCRdb's version includes in-frame clones alone and lacks a portion of them. Of 98,000 or so clones listed, 85% to 95% are singletons. Specimen: peripheral blood, collected after pregnancy. The rearrangement uses TRBV5-1 and TRBJ2-5, with 10 bases fitting TRBD2. This TCR came from a female donor with multiple sclerosis, enrolled in a pregnancy study. CDR3 protein: CASSLLAGFETQYF. In nucleotides, the CDR3 is TGCGCCAGCAGCTTACTAGCGGGATTTGAGACCCAGTACTTC. The variable domain in full, with the rest retrieved from reference TRBV5-1 and TRBJ2-5, is KAGVTQTPRYLIKTRGQQVTLSCSPISGHRSVSWYQQTPGQGLQFLFEYFSETQRNKGNFPGRFSGRQFSNSRSEMNVSTLELGDSALYLCASSLLAGFETQYFGPGTRLLVL.